Listed below are T cell receptor beta chains from one sample, sequenced in a study of T cell clonotyping in hematopoietic cell transplantation. Assay used: immunoSEQ multiplex PCR; TCRdb lists only in-frame clones, some missing. The sample has roughly 5,300 clones, roughly four fifths seen once; the top ten hold roughly a fifth. Material: peripheral blood mononuclear cells, obtained 100 days after allogeneic stem cell transplant. The receptors were gathered from a male patient aged 55 to 69 who had an allogeneic stem cell transplant, so T cells may come from the graft donor. Some clones in this sample may be carry-over from other donors' samples. Each CDR3 is given with its conserved first and last residue. A D gene is named only where the DNA matches it firmly. The listing skips clone size in some rows; elsewhere it reads once, few, many or a size class.

TRBV11-3	-	-	TRBJ2-2	CASSFSAGAAGELFF	TGTGCCAGCAGCTTTTCGGCCGGAGCGGCCGGGGAGCTGTTTTTT
TRBV6-5	-	-	TRBJ1-3	CASSYGSASGNTIYF	TGTGCCAGCAGTTACGGGTCGGCCTCTGGAAACACCATATATTTT
TRBV15	-	medium-sized	TRBJ2-5	CATSRTGRWETQYF	TGTGCCACCAGCAGGACGGGACGCTGGGAGACCCAGTACTTC
TRBV5-1	-	-	TRBJ1-4	CASSPWARGDEKLFF	TGCGCCAGCAGCCCCTGGGCCCGCGGGGATGAAAAACTGTTTTTT
TRBV10-3	-	-	TRBJ2-7	CAISENNFSYEQYF	TGTGCCATCAGTGAAAACAACTTCTCCTACGAGCAGTACTTC
TRBV7-9	-	-	TRBJ2-1	CASSRVESYNEQFF	TGTGCCAGCAGCCGTGTTGAATCCTACAATGAGCAGTTCTTC
TRBV4-1	-	few	TRBJ1-4	CASSQPGAGDEKLFF	TGCGCCAGCAGCCAACCTGGGGCGGGGGATGAAAAACTGTTTTTT
TRBV4-3	-	-	TRBJ1-1	CASSQAGNTEAFF	TGCGCCAGCAGCCAAGCGGGGAACACTGAAGCTTTCTTT
TRBV18	TRBD2	-	TRBJ2-1	CASSPGGGYNEQFF	TGTGCCAGCTCACCAGGGGGGGGCTACAATGAGCAGTTCTTC
TRBV9	-	once	TRBJ2-5	CASSASGRETQYF	TGTGCCAGCAGCGCCTCAGGGAGAGAGACCCAGTACTTC
TRBV19	TRBD2	-	TRBJ2-7	CASRRGLVVSDEQYF	TGTGCCAGCCGACGCGGACTAGTCGTGTCGGACGAGCAGTACTTC
TRBV7-9	-	-	TRBJ2-1	CASSLMQGTYNEQFF	TGTGCCAGCAGCTTAATGCAGGGAACCTACAATGAGCAGTTCTTC
TRBV4-2	TRBD1	-	TRBJ2-6	CASSPGGSGANVLTF	TGTGCCAGCAGCCCAGGGGGCTCTGGGGCCAACGTCCTGACTTTC
TRBV4-2	-	-	TRBJ2-5	CASSQDVRQETQYF	TGTGCCAGCAGCCAAGATGTCCGACAAGAGACCCAGTACTTC
TRBV9	TRBD2	-	TRBJ2-7	CASSVGSGSYEQYF	TGTGCCAGCAGCGTAGGTAGCGGGAGCTACGAGCAGTACTTC
TRBV6-4	TRBD1	-	TRBJ1-2	CASSDSYRGYGYTF	TGTGCCAGCAGTGACTCGTACAGGGGCTATGGCTACACCTTC
TRBV7-8	-	-	TRBJ2-1	CASSLVLGGNNEQFF	TGTGCCAGCAGCTTAGTGTTGGGGGGCAACAATGAGCAGTTCTTC
TRBV6-6	-	-	TRBJ1-1	CASTLGGQNTEAFF	TGTGCCAGCACACTAGGGGGGCAGAACACTGAAGCTTTCTTT
TRBV30	-	-	TRBJ2-5	CAWGLGSQETQYF	TGTGCCTGGGGCCTCGGGAGCCAAGAGACCCAGTACTTC
TRBV28	TRBD1	-	TRBJ1-5	CASSLGQGGLESNQPQHF	TGTGCCAGCAGCTTAGGACAGGGGGGTCTAGAAAGCAATCAGCCCCAGCATTTT
TRBV7-2	-	-	TRBJ2-1	CASSLAGNYNEQFF	TGTGCCAGCAGCTTAGCGGGCAACTACAATGAGCAGTTCTTC
TRBV4-3	-	-	TRBJ1-1	CASSQAGNTEAFF	TGCGCCAGCAGCCAAGCGGGAAACACTGAAGCTTTCTTT
TRBV30	TRBD2	-	TRBJ2-7	CAWTRGGLAAGSSYEQYF	TGTGCCTGGACCCGGGGGGGACTAGCGGCCGGGAGCTCCTACGAGCAGTACTTC
TRBV4-2	-	-	TRBJ2-3	CASSQAGSTDTQYF	TGTGCCAGCAGCCAGGCAGGGAGCACAGATACGCAGTATTTT
TRBV19	-	-	TRBJ2-7	CASRQTGTGEQYF	TGTGCCAGTAGGCAAACCGGGACCGGGGAGCAGTACTTC
TRBV5-4	TRBD1	-	TRBJ1-4	CASSVDRGLDNEKLFF	TGTGCCAGCAGCGTGGACAGGGGGCTCGATAATGAAAAACTGTTTTTT
TRBV5-5	TRBD1	-	TRBJ1-2	CASSLAQGAGGYTF	TGTGCCAGCAGCTTGGCACAGGGGGCTGGGGGCTACACCTTC
TRBV7-2	-	medium-sized	TRBJ1-3	CASSLQGTGNTIYF	TGTGCCAGCAGCTTACAGGGAACAGGAAACACCATATATTTT
TRBV19	-	-	TRBJ2-7	CASSSREEQYF	TGTGCCAGTAGCTCCCGGGAAGAGCAGTACTTC
TRBV4-3	-	-	TRBJ2-7	CASSQDRYSYEQYF	TGCGCCAGCAGCCAAGATCGTTACTCCTACGAGCAGTACTTC
TRBV6-5	TRBD2	-	TRBJ2-2	CASRESGTSSGELFF	TGTGCCAGCAGAGAGTCCGGGACTAGTTCCGGGGAGCTGTTTTTT
TRBV9	TRBD2	once	TRBJ2-2	CASSKSGSGPPAGELFF	TGTGCCAGCAGCAAAAGCGGGAGTGGTCCCCCCGCCGGGGAGCTGTTTTTT
TRBV9	-	-	TRBJ1-1	CASSVVGPQNTEAFF	TGTGCCAGCAGCGTAGTAGGGCCCCAGAACACTGAAGCTTTCTTT
TRBV7-9	-	few	TRBJ2-1	CASSLLDGKNNEQFF	TGTGCCAGCAGCTTATTAGACGGGAAGAACAATGAGCAGTTCTTC
TRBV18	-	-	TRBJ2-1	CASSPRRPGNEQFF	TGTGCCAGCTCACCACGGAGACCAGGGAATGAGCAGTTCTTC
TRBV6-1	-	medium-sized	TRBJ1-1	CASGPGIAFF	TGTGCCAGTGGGCCAGGGATCGCTTTCTTT
TRBV7-2	-	-	TRBJ1-5	CASSTQGTDQPQHF	TGTGCCAGCAGCACCCAGGGGACCGATCAGCCCCAGCATTTT
TRBV5-8	TRBD2	-	TRBJ2-5	CASSLRGVMWETQYF	TGTGCCAGCAGCTTGCGGGGGGTGATGTGGGAGACCCAGTACTTC
TRBV5-1	-	-	TRBJ2-7	CASSGYYEQYF	TGCGCCAGCAGCGGGTACTACGAGCAGTACTTC
TRBV19	TRBD2	-	TRBJ2-7	CATGTSVEQYF	TGTGCCACGGGGACTAGTGTCGAGCAGTACTTC
TRBV11-3	TRBD2	-	TRBJ2-7	CASSLTASGSQYF	TGTGCCAGCAGCTTAACCGCTAGCGGGAGTCAGTACTTC
TRBV9	-	-	TRBJ2-1	CASSAKGDEQFF	TGTGCCAGCAGCGCGAAGGGGGATGAGCAGTTCTTC
TRBV9	-	few	TRBJ1-5	CASSFNDGVGQPQHF	TGTGCCAGCAGCTTTAACGACGGGGTTGGTCAGCCCCAGCATTTT
TRBV28	-	few	TRBJ1-5	CASSWAGGGNQPQHF	TGTGCCAGCAGTTGGGCAGGCGGAGGCAATCAGCCCCAGCATTTT
TRBV5-8	-	-	TRBJ2-5	CASTPVETQYF	TGTGCCAGCACCCCTGTAGAGACCCAGTACTTC
TRBV5-1	TRBD2	-	TRBJ2-3	CASSRGGVRTDTQYF	TGCGCCAGCAGCCGCGGGGGGGTTCGGACAGATACGCAGTATTTT
TRBV9	-	-	TRBJ2-2	CASSDSSGISTGELFF	TGTGCCAGCAGCGACTCCTCAGGAATTTCGACCGGGGAGCTGTTTTTT
TRBV10-3	TRBD2	-	TRBJ2-2	CAISELASGSGGELFF	TGTGCCATCAGTGAGCTAGCCAGCGGGAGTGGCGGGGAGCTGTTTTTT
TRBV4-3	-	-	TRBJ1-2	CASSQDHGVSYGYTF	TGCGCCAGCAGCCAAGATCACGGGGTTAGCTATGGCTACACCTTC
TRBV28	TRBD1	few	TRBJ1-4	CASSSLTGSVANEKLFF	TGTGCCAGCAGTTCCCTGACAGGGAGTGTAGCTAATGAAAAACTGTTTTTT
TRBV30	TRBD2	-	TRBJ2-3	CAWSVSGRTDTQYF	TGTGCCTGGAGTGTAAGCGGGAGGACAGATACGCAGTATTTT
TRBV7-9	-	-	TRBJ1-2	CASSLQEMVGDTF	TGTGCCAGCAGCTTACAAGAGATGGTCGGGGACACCTTC
TRBV23-1	TRBD2	-	TRBJ2-2	CASSQPSGRPSYGELFF	TGCGCCAGCAGTCAACCTAGCGGGAGGCCTTCATACGGGGAGCTGTTTTTT
TRBV28	-	-	TRBJ2-3	CASRRDNTQYF	TGTGCCAGCAGAAGGGACAATACGCAGTATTTT